A single sample gave rise to the 15 T cell receptor beta chains below, sequenced in a study of blood T cell repertoires in COVID-19. The assay was immunoSEQ multiplex PCR, and TCRdb's table has in-frame clones only and misses some. In the table there are around 22,000 clones, 87% of which are singletons. Source material: peripheral blood. The receptor set was obtained from a human donor with active COVID-19. The donor label of this sample is uncertain.

The V gene is TRBV2, the J gene TRBJ2-5; D unclear. CDR3 size: 15 residues. Germline V gene sequence: CDR1 SNHLY, CDR2 FYNNEI. V lost 3 bases and J 5 bases, leaving 16 bases between the germline ends. CDR3 DNA: TGTGCCAGCAGTGATGATGGGTCGGGTTGGGAGACCCAGTACTTC. Its protein is CASSDDGSGWETQYF.

This clone was counted a single time. CDR3 protein: CASSSSGGGYEQFF. CDR3 DNA sequence: TGTGCCAGCAGCTCTTCTGGAGGGGGCTATGAGCAGTTCTTC. The chain combines TRBV11-2 with TRBJ2-1, with a weak D call TRBD1 (7 bases). V lost 4 bases to trimming and J lost 8 bases, with 15 bases between them. The CDR3 has 14 residues. Germline V gene data show CDR1 as SGHAT and CDR2 as FQNNGV.

This chain uses TRBV11-3 with TRBJ2-1; a weak D match, TRBD1 (5 bases). Germline V gene sequence: CDR1 SGHNT, CDR2 YENEEA. This CDR3 is 15 amino acids long. Trimming cost V 4 bases and J 0 bases, with 10 bases left between them. For the CDR3, the DNA is TGTGCCAGCAGCTCCAGGGCGAGCTCCTACAATGAGCAGTTCTTC. As protein: CASSSRASSYNEQFF. Looking up the rest from reference TRBV11-3 and TRBJ2-1 gives the full variable domain: EAGVVQSPRYKIIEKKQPVAFWCNPISGHNTLYWYLQNLGQGPELLIRYENEEAVDDSQLPKDRFSAERLKGVDSTLKIQPAELGDSAVYLCASSSRASSYNEQFFGPGTRLTVL.

The table lists this clone with a few counts. The chain has TRBV7-8 and TRBJ2-1, with 8 nucleotides matching TRBD2. The CDR3 is 18 residues long. Germline loops: CDR1 SGHVS, CDR2 FQNEAQ. V shed 0 bases and J 3 bases; nucleotides not matched to a gene: 10. The CDR3 sequence: CASSLARGVAGNYNEQFF. CDR3 DNA sequence: TGTGCCAGCAGCTTAGCCAGAGGGGTAGCGGGGAACTACAATGAGCAGTTCTTC.

The J gene is TRBJ2-5, the V gene TRBV28; possible D gene TRBD2, 6 bases. Trimming left V 7 bases short and J 4 bases short, with 16 bases between. The germline gives CDR1 MDHEN, CDR2 SYDVKM. This CDR3 is 14 amino acids long. CDR3 loop: CASTFLAGSETQYF. CDR3 nucleotide sequence: TGTGCCAGCACGTTTCTGGCGGGATCAGAGACCCAGTACTTC.

The rearrangement joins TRBV3-1 (or the pseudogene TRBV3-2) to TRBJ1-3; 7 bases are a match to TRBD1. Germline V gene sequence: CDR1 LGHDT, CDR2 YNNKEL (reference sequence). V gave up 4 bases and J gave up 0 bases; unmatched junction bases: 12. This CDR3 is built from 18 residues. The CDR3 sequence is CASSLRQGLILSGNTIYF. In nucleotides, the CDR3 is TGTGCCAGCAGCCTTAGACAGGGCCTTATCCTCTCTGGAAACACCATATATTTT.

The chain recombines TRBV6-9 with TRBJ2-2; 8 bases agree with TRBD1. Germline-derived CDR1 and CDR2 are MNHGY and SVAAGI. V shed 7 bases, J shed 1 base, and the junction held 5 bases outside the gene matches. CDR3 length equals 15 residues. Here the CDR3 reads CASKADRENTGELFF. As DNA, the CDR3 is TGTGCCAGCAAAGCGGACAGGGAGAACACCGGGGAGCTGTTTTTT.

This clone was seen a handful of times. The V call is TRBV7-8, the J call TRBJ1-1, with D perhaps matching TRBD1 (5 bases). V was shortened by 2 bases and J by 0 bases, with 10 bases between the two germline ends. CDR3 size: 15 residues. Germline values: CDR1 SGHVS, CDR2 FQNEAQ. The CDR3 nucleotides are TGTGCCAGCAGCTTAATGCAGGGCCTGAACACTGAAGCTTTCTTT. It is translated as CASSLMQGLNTEAFF. The entire variable domain, with the rest obtained from reference TRBV7-8 and TRBJ1-1, is as follows: GAGVSQSPRYKVAKRGQDVALRCDPISGHVSLFWYQQALGQGPEFLTYFQNEAQLDKSGLPSDRFFAERPEGSVSTLKIQRTQQEDSAVYLCASSLMQGLNTEAFFGQGTRLTVV.

The J gene is TRBJ1-1, the V gene TRBV2; 7 bases match TRBD1. The junction had 9 bases not matched to a gene; V was cut back by 8 bases and J by 0 bases. The CDR3 consists of 15 residues. Germline V CDR1 and CDR2: SNHLY, FYNNEI. The CDR3 region has the DNA TGTGCCAGCCACGTTCCGGGACAGTTGAACACTGAAGCTTTCTTT. This translates into CASHVPGQLNTEAFF.

This clone was seen once. The V and J genes are TRBV9 and TRBJ2-3; weak D call: TRBD2 (6 bases). This CDR3 is built from 15 residues. V lost 0 bases and J 0 bases, leaving 8 bases between the germline ends. The germline CDR1 and CDR2 sequences are SGDLS and YYNGEE. CDR3 nucleotides: TGTGCCAGCAGCGTAGCCGGGACTAGCACAGATACGCAGTATTTT. Translated, it gives CASSVAGTSTDTQYF.

The V call is TRBV27, the J call TRBJ1-5, with D perhaps matching TRBD1 (6 bases). The germline V gene encodes CDR1 MNHEY and CDR2 SMNVEV (reference sequence). This CDR3 contains 15 residues. Trimming took off 6 bases at V and 1 base at J, with 13 bases between the two ends. CDR3 protein: CASRAGVVSNQPQHF. In nucleotides, the CDR3 is TGTGCCAGCAGAGCAGGGGTGGTGAGCAATCAGCCCCAGCATTTT.

The V and J genes are TRBV10-1 and TRBJ2-7, with D possibly being TRBD1 (6 bases). This CDR3 is built from 13 residues. CDR1 is WNHNN, CDR2 SYGVQD, per germline (reference sequence). V was trimmed by 3 bases and J by 2 bases, leaving 8 bases between them. As DNA, the CDR3 is TGCGCCAGCAGTGACGGACAGACCTACGAGCAGTACTTC. This translates into CASSDGQTYEQYF.

V gene TRBV7-6 combines with J gene TRBJ1-5, with 7 bases aligning to TRBD1. With 1 base clipped from V and 2 bases from J, the junction kept 2 bases outside the gene matches. Germline CDR1 SGHVS, CDR2 FNYEAQ. This CDR3 has 15 residues. CDR3 nucleotides: TGTGCCAGCAGCTTAGGAGGGGGCGGCAATCAGCCCCAGCATTTT. Its protein product is CASSLGGGGNQPQHF. Using reference TRBV7-6 and TRBJ1-5 for the parts outside the CDR3, the full variable domain is GAGVSQSPRYKVTKRGQDVALRCDPISGHVSLYWYRQALGQGPEFLTYFNYEAQQDKSGLPNDRFSAERPEGSISTLTIQRTEQRDSAMYRCASSLGGGGNQPQHFGDGTRLSIL.

V usage is TRBV7-3 and J usage is TRBJ1-1; 9 positions agree with TRBD1. V gave up 5 bases and J gave up 1 base; unmatched junction bases: 2. Germline CDR1 and CDR2: SGHTA and FQGTGA. CDR3 length: 14 amino acids. The CDR3 region has the DNA TGTGCCAGCAGCACGGGACAGGGGAACACTGAAGCTTTCTTT. As protein: CASSTGQGNTEAFF.

Only one count was recorded for this clone. V gene TRBV11-3 combines with J gene TRBJ2-1, with 11 positions matching TRBD1. The V gene end was trimmed by 5 bases and the J gene end by 4 bases; junction bases not matched to a gene: 4. Per germline, CDR1 SGHNT and CDR2 YENEEA. This CDR3 contains 15 residues. The CDR3 loop reads CASSLDRGPYNEQFF. CDR3 nucleotides: TGTGCCAGCAGCCTGGACAGGGGGCCTTACAATGAGCAGTTCTTC. Combining the CDR3 with reference TRBV11-3 and TRBJ2-1 gives the whole variable domain EAGVVQSPRYKIIEKKQPVAFWCNPISGHNTLYWYLQNLGQGPELLIRYENEEAVDDSQLPKDRFSAERLKGVDSTLKIQPAELGDSAVYLCASSLDRGPYNEQFFGPGTRLTVL.